A single sample gave rise to the 20 T cell receptor beta chains below, sequenced in a study of technical replicates of blood from several donors. Some clones are missing from TCRdb's copy, which holds only in-frame ones; the method was immunoSEQ multiplex PCR. The sample includes more than 70,000 clones, roughly 96% of them seen just once. Sequencing input: T cells isolated from PBMCs. The receptors derive from a human donor in good health.

With respect to this clone: The junction does not match germline at one end; this may be a read error. This chain uses TRBV19 with TRBJ2-1; maybe TRBD1 (5 bases). Per the germline V gene, CDR1 is LNHDA and CDR2 is SQIVND (reference sequence). This CDR3 region has 15 residues. CDR3 sequence: CASKRGRASYSEQFF. The CDR3, as DNA: TGTGCCAGTAAAAGGGGCAGGGCGAGTTACAGTGAGCAGTTCTTC.

This rearrangement joins TRBV5-1 to TRBJ1-4; 10 nucleotides agree with TRBD1. Looked up from germline, CDR1 is SGHRS and CDR2 is YFSETQ. The CDR3 sequence is 14 residues long. J lost 7 bases, V lost 4 bases, and 4 bases had no gene match. This CDR3 reads CASSPGTGAEKLFF. The CDR3 bases are TGCGCCAGCAGCCCCGGGACAGGGGCTGAAAAACTGTTTTTT. The variable domain in full, with the rest retrieved from reference TRBV5-1 and TRBJ1-4, is KAGVTQTPRYLIKTRGQQVTLSCSPISGHRSVSWYQQTPGQGLQFLFEYFSETQRNKGNFPGRFSGRQFSNSRSEMNVSTLELGDSALYLCASSPGTGAEKLFFGSGTQLSVL.

The V and J genes are TRBV28 and TRBJ2-7, with TRBD1 matching over 9 bases. Germline loops: CDR1 MDHEN, CDR2 SYDVKM. The CDR3 runs 17 residues. V was clipped by 2 bases and J by 9 bases; unmatched bases: 17. The CDR3 region has the DNA TGTGCCAGCAGTTTAGGTCTCCGGAACAGGGGGCTTGGTCGGCAGTACTTC. This sequence encodes CASSLGLRNRGLGRQYF.

The J gene is TRBJ2-3, the V gene TRBV7-8; D is possibly TRBD2 (5 bases). Trimming cost V 0 bases and J 4 bases, with 14 bases left between them. This CDR3 is built from 16 residues. Per germline, CDR1 SGHVS and CDR2 FQNEAQ. The CDR3 DNA reads TGTGCCAGCAGCTTAGCGCGTCTGCGGGCTTCAGATACGCAGTATTTT. It translates to CASSLARLRASDTQYF.

This sequence joins TRBV27 and TRBJ2-2; the match to TRBD1 covers 11 bases. The V segment lost 5 bases and the J segment 6 bases; nucleotides outside the gene matches: 8. The CDR3 has 16 amino acids. From germline, CDR1 is MNHEY and CDR2 SMNVEV (reference sequence). The CDR3 is CASSPAGTGGAGELFF. The CDR3 region has the DNA TGTGCCAGCAGTCCCGCGGGGACAGGGGGTGCCGGGGAGCTGTTTTTT.

The chain joins TRBV5-1 to TRBJ1-6; 7 nucleotides agree with TRBD1. Germline CDR1 reads SGHRS; CDR2 reads YFSETQ. The V gene end was trimmed by 5 bases and the J gene end by 12 bases; junction bases not matched to a gene: 11. The CDR3 has 14 residues. CDR3 region: CASRSNDRAGPLHF. The CDR3 bases are TGCGCCAGCAGATCTAACGACAGGGCAGGACCCCTCCACTTT.

The chain employs TRBV9 and TRBJ2-7; no clear D gene. Trimming cost V 2 bases and J 0 bases, with 9 bases left between them. Germline CDR1 is SGDLS and CDR2 is YYNGEE. CDR3 length: 14 amino acids. The CDR3 DNA reads as TGTGCCAGCAGCGTCCGACAATCCTCCTACGAGCAGTACTTC. This codes for CASSVRQSSYEQYF.

The gene calls are TRBV4-2 and TRBJ1-5; D is unclear. This CDR3 has 15 amino acids. CDR1 is LGHNA and CDR2 is YNFKEQ in the germline V gene. Deletions cut 4 bases from V and 1 base from J, with 11 bases between. The CDR3 loop reads CASSLHDLSNQPQHF. In DNA, the CDR3 is TGTGCCAGCAGCCTTCATGATCTAAGCAATCAGCCCCAGCATTTT.

V gene TRBV2 combines with J gene TRBJ2-3, with 7 bases aligning to TRBD2. The germline gives CDR1 SNHLY, CDR2 FYNNEI. There are 15 residues in the CDR3. V gave up 8 bases and J gave up 1 base; unmatched junction bases: 9. The CDR3: CASGPWTRGTDTQYF. The CDR3 DNA sequence: TGTGCCAGCGGACCTTGGACTAGGGGCACAGATACGCAGTATTTT.

The rearrangement uses TRBV19 and TRBJ1-1, with D uncertain. Germline V lookup: CDR1 LNHDA, CDR2 SQIVND (reference sequence). Trimming cost V 5 bases and J 7 bases, with 11 bases left between them. This CDR3 is 12 amino acids long. The CDR3 DNA is TGTGCCAGTAGTCCGCGAATTTATGAAGCTTTCTTT. This translates into CASSPRIYEAFF.

A single count supports this clone. The chain links TRBV30 to TRBJ1-2; a possible D gene is TRBD1 (5 bases). The germline CDR1 and CDR2 sequences are GTSNPN and SVGIG (reference sequence). The CDR3 is made up of 13 amino acids. The V end was cut by 3 bases, the J end by 9 bases, with 17 bases between. This CDR3 reads CAWSPGHGLSYTF. Here the CDR3 DNA reads TGTGCCTGGAGCCCCGGACACGGTCTGAGCTACACCTTC.

The chain employs TRBV20-1 and TRBJ1-4; D not resolved. The germline V gene encodes CDR1 DFQATT and CDR2 SNEGSKA (reference sequence). The CDR3 consists of 11 residues. The germline V and J ends were trimmed by 7 bases and 8 bases, with 11 bases remaining between them. The CDR3 protein is CSVKAREKLFF. DNA of the CDR3: TGCAGTGTTAAGGCCAGGGAAAAACTGTTTTTT.

The chain is built from TRBV15 and TRBJ2-2; possible D gene TRBD2, 6 bases. Germline V gene lookup returns CDR1 LNHNV and CDR2 YYDKDF (reference sequence). V was trimmed by 7 bases and J by 3 bases, leaving 24 bases between them. The CDR3 extends over 18 amino acids. The CDR3 DNA sequence: TGTGCCACCAACCCCGGGCGCGGGGTGAGGGGTTACACCGGGGAGCTGTTTTTT. The encoded protein is CATNPGRGVRGYTGELFF.

This rearrangement joins TRBV28 to TRBJ2-7; 7 nucleotides line up with TRBD1. V was pared by 6 bases and J by 7 bases, with 15 bases of the junction left unmatched. CDR3 length: 15 residues. The germline CDR1 and CDR2 sequences are MDHEN and SYDVKM. The CDR3 loop is CASSRIDRDSGEQYF. CDR3 nucleotide sequence: TGTGCCAGCAGCCGCATCGATCGGGACAGTGGAGAGCAGTACTTC.

The chain joins TRBV2 to TRBJ1-5, with D possibly being TRBD1 (6 bases). Between the trimmed V and J ends, which lost 6 bases and 0 bases, there was a span of 15 bases. Germline values: CDR1 SNHLY, CDR2 FYNNEI. The CDR3 covers 16 residues. CDR3 region: CASRDTQGYSNQPQHF. The CDR3 DNA reads TGTGCCAGCAGAGATACCCAGGGGTATAGCAATCAGCCCCAGCATTTT.

This chain uses TRBV5-4 with TRBJ1-1, with 11 bases identical to TRBD1. The V segment lost 4 bases and the J segment 6 bases; nucleotides outside the gene matches: 5. The CDR3 consists of 14 residues. The germline V gene encodes CDR1 SGHNT and CDR2 YYREEE (reference sequence). The CDR3 sequence: CASSHRDRGSEAFF. The DNA of the CDR3 is TGTGCCAGCAGCCACCGGGACAGGGGGTCTGAAGCTTTCTTT.

Here the CDR3 reads CASSPWRLAGPTDTQYF. The CDR3 region has the DNA TGTGCCAGCAGCCCCTGGAGACTAGCGGGGCCGACAGATACGCAGTATTTT. The chain recombines TRBV7-6 with TRBJ2-3, with 11 positions matching TRBD2. Germline-derived CDR1 and CDR2 are SGHVS and FNYEAQ. V lost 5 bases and J lost 3; bases outside the gene matches: 10. There are 17 residues in the CDR3. The full variable domain, with the rest looked up from reference TRBV7-6 and TRBJ2-3, is GAGVSQSPRYKVTKRGQDVALRCDPISGHVSLYWYRQALGQGPEFLTYFNYEAQQDKSGLPNDRFSAERPEGSISTLTIQRTEQRDSAMYRCASSPWRLAGPTDTQYFGPGTRLTVL.

This chain uses TRBV15 with TRBJ2-5; 10 bases fit TRBD2. Unmatched junction bases numbered 7, after V lost 1 base and J lost 5 bases. This CDR3 is built from 16 residues. Per germline, CDR1 LNHNV and CDR2 YYDKDF (reference sequence). CDR3 sequence: CATSRGKRGGVETQYF. The CDR3 nucleotides read TGTGCCACCAGCAGAGGCAAGCGGGGGGGTGTGGAGACCCAGTACTTC.

This chain joins TRBV11-2 and TRBJ2-5, with TRBD2 matching 8 bases. Germline V gives CDR1 SGHAT, CDR2 FQNNGV. The V segment lost 5 bases and the J segment 0 bases; nucleotides outside the gene matches: 11. CDR3 size: 17 residues. The CDR3 sequence is CASSQSSGLEYQETQYF. The CDR3 DNA reads TGTGCCAGCAGCCAGTCCTCGGGACTAGAGTACCAAGAGACCCAGTACTTC.

This chain connects TRBV7-9 to TRBJ2-7; D gene uncertain. The V end was cut by 5 bases, the J end by 3 bases, with 8 bases between. Germline V gene lookup returns CDR1 SEHNR and CDR2 FQNEAQ (reference sequence). This CDR3 spans 12 amino acids. CDR3 DNA: TGTGCCAGCAGCATCGCGGACTACGAGCAGTACTTC. It translates to CASSIADYEQYF.